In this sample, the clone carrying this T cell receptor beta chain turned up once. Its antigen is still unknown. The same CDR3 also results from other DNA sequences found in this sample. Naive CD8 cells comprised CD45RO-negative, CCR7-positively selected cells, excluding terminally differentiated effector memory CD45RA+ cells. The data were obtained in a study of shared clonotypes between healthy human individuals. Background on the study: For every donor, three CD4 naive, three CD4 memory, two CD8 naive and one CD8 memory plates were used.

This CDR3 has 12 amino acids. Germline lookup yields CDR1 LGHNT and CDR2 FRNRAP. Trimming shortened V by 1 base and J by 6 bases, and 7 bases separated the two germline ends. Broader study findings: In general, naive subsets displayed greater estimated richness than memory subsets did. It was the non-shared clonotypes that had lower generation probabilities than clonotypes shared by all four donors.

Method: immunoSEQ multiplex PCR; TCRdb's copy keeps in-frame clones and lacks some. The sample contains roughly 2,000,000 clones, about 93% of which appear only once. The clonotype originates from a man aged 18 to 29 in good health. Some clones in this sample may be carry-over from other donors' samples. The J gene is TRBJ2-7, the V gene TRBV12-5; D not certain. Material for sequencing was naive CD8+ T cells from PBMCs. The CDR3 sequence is CASGLAPGEQYF. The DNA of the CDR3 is TGTGCTAGTGGTTTGGCCCCGGGCGAGCAGTACTTC.